A single sample gave rise to the 10 T cell receptor beta chains below, sequenced in a study of shared clonotypes between healthy human individuals. The table came from immunoSEQ multiplex PCR; TCRdb's copy has only in-frame clones and leaves some out. Here the sample spans about 320,000 clones, around 87% being singletons. The source material was memory CD8+ T cells sorted from blood. The subset denotes: CD45RO+ cells pooled with CCR7-negative TemRA cells. These receptor sequences come from a man aged 18 to 30 in good health.

This clone was observed a few times. This same CDR3 is encoded by further DNA sequences in the sample. The V call is TRBV19, the J call TRBJ1-1; D possibly corresponds to TRBD1 (6 bases). The germline gives CDR1 LNHDA, CDR2 SQIVND (reference sequence). The V gene lost 4 bases and the J gene lost 4 bases, with 10 bases spanning the gap. The CDR3 is 13 amino acids. The CDR3 DNA sequence: TGTGCCAGTAGTACTCAGGGGAGCACTGAAGCTTTCTTT. Residues: CASSTQGSTEAFF.

V gene TRBV2 combines with J gene TRBJ1-2, with TRBD1 matching over 8 bases. Looked up from germline, CDR1 is SNHLY and CDR2 is FYNNEI. V was pared by 6 bases and J by 8 bases, with 17 bases of the junction left unmatched. The CDR3 covers 16 residues. CDR3 nucleotide sequence: TGTGCCAGCAGGGCGGTAACCGGGACAGGCAATGGAGGCTACACCTTC. It specifies CASRAVTGTGNGGYTF.

This clone was seen just once. The chain's CDR3 is CASSLYGESWEQYF. CDR3 nucleotide sequence: TGTGCCAGCAGTTTATATGGGGAATCGTGGGAGCAGTACTTC. The chain is built from TRBV28 and TRBJ2-7; D gene unclear. Germline CDR1 reads MDHEN; CDR2 reads SYDVKM. The V gene lost 1 base and the J gene lost 7 bases, with 14 bases spanning the gap. This CDR3 has 14 residues.

This chain links TRBV10-3 with TRBJ2-3; D may be TRBD2 (5 bases). This CDR3 spans 12 amino acids. V gave up 9 bases and J gave up 7 bases, with 14 bases separating them. Germline values: CDR1 ENHRY, CDR2 SYGVKD. DNA of the CDR3: TGTGCCATGGGGAGTCCCCCCTATACGCAGTATTTT. Its translation: CAMGSPPYTQYF.

J is TRBJ2-7 and V is TRBV5-6; 9 bases match TRBD1. In germline, CDR1 is SGHDT, CDR2 YYEEEE. V gave up 5 bases and J gave up 2 bases; unmatched junction bases: 11. This CDR3 spans 16 amino acids. Here the CDR3 reads CASSTGGFRLAYEQYF. CDR3 bases: TGTGCCAGCAGTACAGGGGGCTTCAGATTAGCCTACGAGCAGTACTTC.

The V gene is TRBV7-2, the J gene TRBJ2-1; D gene ambiguous. V dropped 5 bases and J dropped 6 bases, with 8 bases sitting between them. The V gene's germline CDR1 is SGHTA and CDR2 FQGNSA. CDR3 length: 12 residues. Here the CDR3 reads CASSPSGNEQFF. In DNA, the CDR3 is TGTGCCAGCAGCCCCTCTGGCAATGAGCAGTTCTTC.

The chain joins TRBV10-3 to TRBJ2-7; 7 nucleotides line up with TRBD2. The CDR3 has 14 amino acids. The germline V gene encodes CDR1 ENHRY and CDR2 SYGVKD. V shed 4 bases and J 3 bases; nucleotides not matched to a gene: 6. The CDR3 nucleotides read TGTGCCATCAGTGGGGGGGGAATTGGCTACGAGCAGTACTTC. Amino acids: CAISGGGIGYEQYF.

The chain uses TRBV6-5 and TRBJ2-2; the D is unclear. V lost 2 bases to trimming and J lost 6 bases, with 7 bases between them. The CDR3 has 13 residues. CDR1 MNHEY and CDR2 SVGAGI come from the germline V gene. This chain's CDR3 is CASSYMSAGELFF. Written as DNA, the CDR3 is TGTGCCAGCAGTTACATGTCCGCCGGGGAGCTGTTTTTT.

The J gene is TRBJ1-2, the V gene TRBV7-9, with 12 bases aligning to TRBD1. CDR1 and CDR2 from the germline V gene are SEHNR and FQNEAQ (reference sequence). This CDR3 comprises 17 residues. Germline trimming cut 4 bases from V and 4 bases from J; bases unmatched to any gene: 10. The CDR3 is CASSSWGQGAVGYGYTF. The CDR3 bases are TGTGCCAGCAGCTCTTGGGGACAGGGGGCCGTGGGCTATGGCTACACCTTC. The full variable domain, rest sourced from reference TRBV7-9 and TRBJ1-2, is DTGVSQNPRHKITKRGQNVTFRCDPISEHNRLYWYRQTLGQGPEFLTYFQNEAQLEKSRLLSDRFSAERPKGSFSTLEIQRTEQGDSAMYLCASSSWGQGAVGYGYTFGSGTRLTVV.

The genes are TRBV2 and TRBJ2-3; 7 nucleotides match TRBD2. CDR1 and CDR2 from the germline V gene are SNHLY and FYNNEI. The V gene end was trimmed by 3 bases and the J gene end by 5 bases; junction bases not matched to a gene: 5. CDR3 length: 14 amino acids. CDR3 coding DNA: TGTGCCAGCAGTGACGGACTAGTCGGAGATACGCAGTATTTT. This codes for CASSDGLVGDTQYF.